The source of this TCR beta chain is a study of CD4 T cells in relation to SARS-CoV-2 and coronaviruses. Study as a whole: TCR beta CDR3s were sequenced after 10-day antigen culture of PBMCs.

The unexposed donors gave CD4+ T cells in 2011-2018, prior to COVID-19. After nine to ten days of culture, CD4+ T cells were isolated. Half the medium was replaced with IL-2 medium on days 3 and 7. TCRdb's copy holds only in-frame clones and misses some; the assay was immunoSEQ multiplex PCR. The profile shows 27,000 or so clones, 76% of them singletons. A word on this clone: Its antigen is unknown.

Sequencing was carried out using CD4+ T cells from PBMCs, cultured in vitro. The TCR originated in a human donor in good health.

The CDR3 DNA reads as TGTGCCAGCAGTTTACAGGGGGTCGGGAACACCGGGGAGCTGTTTTTT. Translating it yields CASSLQGVGNTGELFF. The V and J genes are TRBV2 and TRBJ2-2, with 8 bases identical to TRBD1. CDR1 is SNHLY, CDR2 FYNNEI, per germline. Trimming took 5 bases from V and 1 from J; bases not matched to a gene: 6. The CDR3 sequence is 16 residues long.